These 17 T cell receptor beta chains originate from one sample sequenced in a study of T-cell memory formation after mild COVID-19. MiXCR, applied by TCRdb to the 5' RACE reads, yields one record per CDR3 protein. The profile shows around 250,000 distinct CDR3 sequences, approximately 15% of them singletons. The sample taken for sequencing was PBMCs or a T cell subset sorted from them (not recorded which). These receptors all stem from a man aged 18-30 years who had mild COVID-19 (a few samples of this study predate the infection). Cell type and time point are not known.

The V call is TRBV10-3, the J call TRBJ1-3, with D unresolved. The V gene's germline CDR1 is ENHRY and CDR2 SYGVKD. V lost 8 bases and J 0 bases, leaving 11 bases between the germline ends. This CDR3 region has 14 residues. In nucleotides, the CDR3 is TGTGCCATCTCCCCCGATGTCTCTGGAAACACCATATATTTT. Its protein is CAISPDVSGNTIYF.

The J gene is TRBJ1-2, the V gene TRBV5-1, with TRBD1 matching over 8 bases. Germline values: CDR1 SGHRS, CDR2 YFSETQ. J lost 6 bases, V lost 3 bases, and 7 bases had no gene match. The CDR3 loop spans 14 amino acids. The CDR3 DNA reads as TGCGCCAGCAGCTCGCCCCAGGGGGCGGATGGCTACACCTTC. Its protein is CASSSPQGADGYTF.

V and J are TRBV27 and TRBJ1-2, with a possible D match to TRBD1 (6 bases). The CDR3 extends over 14 amino acids. V lost 0 bases, J lost 4 bases, and 9 bases lay in between. CDR1 and CDR2 from the germline V gene are MNHEY and SMNVEV (reference sequence). CDR3 residues: CASSLSGQPYGYTF. CDR3 sequence (DNA): TGTGCCAGCAGTTTATCCGGACAGCCCTATGGCTACACCTTC.

V usage is TRBV7-6 and J usage is TRBJ1-1; perhaps TRBD1 as D (6 bases). The germline V gene encodes CDR1 SGHVS and CDR2 FNYEAQ. Deletions cut 2 bases from V and 5 bases from J, with 12 bases between. This CDR3 has 14 residues. This chain's CDR3 is CASSLSGDFTEAFF. The DNA of the CDR3 is TGTGCCAGCAGCTTATCAGGGGATTTTACTGAAGCTTTCTTT.

This clonotype has ten or more counts. The chain recombines TRBV7-9 with TRBJ1-5; tentatively, D is TRBD1 (5 bases). The CDR3 loop spans 14 amino acids. CDR1 and CDR2 (germline): SEHNR, FQNEAQ (reference sequence). The V and J ends lost 2 bases and 4 bases respectively, with 9 bases between them. The CDR3 coding sequence is TGTGCCAGCAGCTTAAGTGGGGGAAATCAGCCCCAGCATTTT. As protein: CASSLSGGNQPQHF. Variable domain in full (rest from reference TRBV7-9 and TRBJ1-5): DTGVSQNPRHKITKRGQNVTFRCDPISEHNRLYWYRQTLGQGPEFLTYFQNEAQLEKSRLLSDRFSAERPKGSFSTLEIQRTEQGDSAMYLCASSLSGGNQPQHFGDGTRLSIL.

The gene calls are TRBV21-1 and TRBJ2-4; the DNA was not used to check the table's D call, TRBD1. TRBV21-1 is flagged as a pseudogene. The CDR3 extends over 15 amino acids. In DNA form, the CDR3 reads TGTGCCAGCAGCCAGGCGGAGGACAGGGGGGACATTCAGTACTTC. Translating it yields CASSQAEDRGDIQYF.

This clonotype was seen more than once but under ten times. The chain couples TRBV6-2 or TRBV6-3 to TRBJ2-7; tentative D call: TRBD2 (6 bases). This CDR3 is built from 15 residues. V gave up 8 bases and J gave up 2 bases, with 19 bases separating them. Germline CDR1 reads MNHEY; CDR2 reads SVGEGT. CDR3: CASQAPAGRTYEQYF. The CDR3 nucleotides are TGTGCCAGCCAGGCCCCAGCGGGCCGGACCTACGAGCAGTACTTC.

This clonotype was detected only a few times. The rearrangement joins TRBV7-8 to TRBJ2-2; D may be TRBD1 (5 bases). V lost 10 bases and J 0 bases, leaving 12 bases between the germline ends. Germline CDR1 SGHVS, CDR2 FQNEAQ. CDR3 length equals 14 residues. CDR3 residues: CATRVFPNTGELFF. For the CDR3, the DNA is TGTGCCACCAGGGTGTTCCCGAACACCGGGGAGCTGTTTTTT.

This clonotype was seen ten or more times. This chain joins TRBV11-1 and TRBJ2-1, with TRBD2 identical over 11 bases. The trim removed 6 bases at V and 5 bases at J, leaving 6 bases unmatched. The CDR3 spans 15 residues. Germline V gene lookup returns CDR1 SGHAT and CDR2 FQDESV (reference sequence). CDR3 bases: TGTGCCAGCAGTCTCCGACTAGCGGGGAACAATGAGCAGTTCTTC. Encoded protein: CASSLRLAGNNEQFF.

This chain links TRBV3-1 with TRBJ2-5, with TRBD2 matching over 11 bases. This CDR3 region has 16 residues. V dropped 4 bases and J dropped 4; count of bases not matched to a gene: 8. The germline V gene has CDR1 LGHDT and CDR2 YNNKEL (reference sequence). The DNA for the CDR3 is TGTGCCAGCAGCCCAGGAGGACTAGCGGGCAGAGAGACCCAGTACTTC. Translated, it gives CASSPGGLAGRETQYF.

This chain uses TRBV4-1 with TRBJ1-5, with D maybe TRBD1 (6 bases). Germline lookup yields CDR1 MGHRA and CDR2 YSYEKL. The CDR3 loop spans 15 amino acids. V shed 2 bases and J shed 1 base, with 9 bases lying between them. As DNA, the CDR3 is TGCGCCAGCAGCCAAAACGGACAGAGCAATCAGCCCCAGCATTTT. Its translation: CASSQNGQSNQPQHF.

This chain joins TRBV7-2 and TRBJ1-3, with a weak D call TRBD1 (5 bases). Germline V gene data show CDR1 as SGHTA and CDR2 as FQGNSA. Deletions cut 5 bases from V and 2 bases from J, with 10 bases between. This CDR3 has 14 residues. The CDR3 sequence: CASSPGSTGNTIYF. Written as DNA, the CDR3 is TGTGCCAGCAGCCCAGGGTCGACTGGAAACACCATATATTTT.

This clonotype was detected ten times or more. This chain connects TRBV11-2 to TRBJ2-7, with 9 nucleotides matching TRBD2. CDR1 is SGHAT, CDR2 FQNNGV, per germline. The CDR3 sequence is 14 residues long. Trimming took 9 bases from V and 5 from J; bases not matched to a gene: 11. The CDR3 loop reads CARRSGTSRHEQYF. The CDR3 bases are TGTGCCAGGAGGTCCGGGACTAGCCGCCACGAGCAGTACTTC.

In this sample, this clonotype turned up many times. The rearrangement uses TRBV5-1 and TRBJ2-1, with 7 bases aligning to TRBD2. There are 15 residues in the CDR3. V gave up 0 bases and J gave up 9 bases; unmatched junction bases: 9. Germline CDR1 and CDR2: SGHRS and YFSETQ. The CDR3 loop reads CASSLVPGLRSEQFF. In nucleotides, the CDR3 is TGCGCCAGCAGCTTGGTCCCGGGACTAAGGAGTGAGCAGTTCTTC.

The rearrangement uses TRBV30 and TRBJ2-1; 7 bases align to TRBD2. The J segment lost 7 bases and the V segment lost 3 bases, leaving 6 bases of the junction unmatched. CDR1 and CDR2 (germline): GTSNPN, SVGIG (reference sequence). The CDR3 loop spans 13 amino acids. The CDR3 DNA sequence: TGTGCCTGGAGCGTGGGGGAGGGGAATGAGCAGTTCTTC. Protein product: CAWSVGEGNEQFF.

This clonotype has more than one count but fewer than ten. J is TRBJ2-1 and V is TRBV12-3 or TRBV12-4; 10 nucleotides line up with TRBD2. V gave up 8 bases and J gave up 1 base; unmatched junction bases: 5. The CDR3 is 15 residues long. The CDR3 region is CASCFSGGSYNEQFF. The CDR3 nucleotides are TGTGCCAGCTGCTTTAGCGGGGGGTCCTACAATGAGCAGTTCTTC.

This rearrangement joins TRBV5-1 to TRBJ2-2; no clear D. The CDR3 is 14 residues long. The germline gives CDR1 SGHRS, CDR2 YFSETQ. V dropped 6 bases and J dropped 4 bases, with 13 bases sitting between them. The CDR3 sequence: CASTTDGRTGELFF. In DNA, the CDR3 is TGCGCCAGCACTACCGACGGTCGCACCGGGGAGCTGTTTTTT.